What follows describes a single T cell receptor beta chain. Sequencing was performed with immunoSEQ multiplex PCR; in TCRdb, only in-frame clones are kept and a portion is missing. The table shows 76,000 or so clones, with approximately 78% occurring only once. V gave up 2 bases and J gave up 0 bases, with 8 bases separating them. The germline V gene encodes CDR1 PRHDT and CDR2 FYEKMQ (reference sequence). This CDR3 is built from 15 residues. The data derive from a study of PD-1 blockade in mismatch repair-deficient tumors. This chain links TRBV13 with TRBJ2-1, with D possibly being TRBD1 or TRBD2 (5 bases each). Material: peripheral blood, obtained 44 weeks after starting pembrolizumab. This receptor was identified in an adult with mismatch repair-deficient cancer. CDR3 protein: CASSLTGRSYNEQFF. The CDR3 region has the DNA TGTGCCAGCAGCTTAACGGGGCGCTCCTACAATGAGCAGTTCTTC.